The present T cell receptor beta chain was sequenced within a study of blood T cell repertoires in COVID-19. In the study overall: PBMCs, B-cell-depleted T cells, or T cells were the source of the cDNA or gDNA that made up the material.

Data came from immunoSEQ multiplex PCR; TCRdb stores just in-frame clones and leaves some out. The sample contains over 200,000 clones, around nine tenths of which appear only once. There are 13 residues in the CDR3. Germline V gene data show CDR1 as SGHRS and CDR2 as YFSETQ. With 6 bases removed from V and 4 bases from J, the gap between germline ends came to 13 bases. The chain recombines TRBV5-1 with TRBJ1-1, with D possibly TRBD1 on 5 matching bases. The TCR originated in a man aged 40-55 years with acute or convalescent COVID-19. Input material: peripheral blood. CDR3 nucleotide sequence: TGCGCCAGCAATAAAGGGGAGGGCACTGAAGCTTTCTTT. It is translated as CASNKGEGTEAFF.